These 13 T cell receptor beta chains came from one sample sequenced in a study of Tregs in tolerant kidney transplant recipients. Data came from immunoSEQ multiplex PCR; TCRdb stores just in-frame clones and leaves some out. This repertoire shows 100,000 to 120,000 clones, 90% found once; its top ten account for approximately 0.35%. Sequenced here: CD4+ T cells from blood, sampled before the transplant. These receptors all come from a human donor who received a combined kidney and bone marrow transplant.

The chain carries TRBV7-7 and TRBJ2-2; D is perhaps TRBD1 (6 bases). Germline loops: CDR1 SSHAT, CDR2 FNYEAQ (reference sequence). The CDR3 is 14 amino acids. The ends were cut back, 5 bases at V and 4 bases at J, with 11 bases in the middle. This CDR3 reads CASSRTRGTGELFF. CDR3 sequence (DNA): TGTGCCAGCAGCCGGACCAGGGGCACCGGGGAGCTGTTTTTT.

The chain carries TRBV30 and TRBJ2-5, with a tentative D call TRBD2 (5 bases). The CDR3 runs 13 residues. V dropped 0 bases and J dropped 2 bases, with 7 bases sitting between them. Germline-derived CDR1 and CDR2 are GTSNPN and SVGIG (reference sequence). The CDR3 region is CAWSVRRQETQYF. In DNA, the CDR3 is TGTGCCTGGAGTGTACGGAGGCAAGAGACCCAGTACTTC.

This clone was seen a single time. The CDR3 region is CASSGEARGETQYF. In nucleotides, the CDR3 is TGTGCCAGCAGCGGAGAAGCGAGAGGGGAGACCCAGTACTTC. This chain uses TRBV7-2 with TRBJ2-5; possibly TRBD2 for D (5 bases). V lost 5 bases and J lost 5, with 15 bases in between. The germline gives CDR1 SGHTA, CDR2 FQGNSA. The CDR3 is made up of 14 amino acids.

The genes are TRBV7-2 and TRBJ2-1; 7 bases line up with TRBD1. Looked up from germline, CDR1 is SGHTA and CDR2 is FQGNSA. Trimming cost V 2 bases and J 4 bases; bases outside gene matches: 14. The CDR3 spans 18 residues. CDR3 sequence: CASSLRGPRDSRYNEQFF. Here the CDR3 DNA reads TGTGCCAGCAGCTTAAGGGGTCCCCGGGACAGCCGGTACAATGAGCAGTTCTTC.

The V gene is TRBV28, the J gene TRBJ2-7; 12 bases line up with TRBD2. V gave up 6 bases and J gave up 5 bases; unmatched junction bases: 20. The CDR3 is made up of 19 amino acids. Germline-derived CDR1 and CDR2 are MDHEN and SYDVKM. Here the CDR3 DNA reads TGTGCCAGCAGGCATGCCCCCAAGACTAGCGGGAGAGTTCCCAACGAGCAGTACTTC. Protein product: CASRHAPKTSGRVPNEQYF.

The chain has TRBV7-8 and TRBJ2-5; TRBD2 agrees at 14 bases. Germline V gene sequence: CDR1 SGHVS, CDR2 FQNEAQ. The CDR3 sequence is 15 residues long. Trimming took 5 bases from V and 4 from J; bases not matched to a gene: 3. The CDR3 nucleotides are TGTGCCAGCAGCCAGGGACTAGCGGGAGTAGAGACCCAGTACTTC. It yields the protein CASSQGLAGVETQYF.

The chain employs TRBV4-3 and TRBJ2-7, with 7 bases lining up with TRBD2. The CDR3 consists of 15 residues. Germline V gives CDR1 LGHNA, CDR2 YSLEER. The V gene end was trimmed by 0 bases and the J gene end by 7 bases; junction bases not matched to a gene: 9. The CDR3 sequence: CASSQEWEGFREQYF. CDR3 sequence (DNA): TGCGCCAGCAGCCAAGAGTGGGAGGGTTTCCGGGAGCAGTACTTC.

The chain joins TRBV10-2 to TRBJ2-1; possible D gene TRBD1, 6 bases. Germline CDR1 WSHSY, CDR2 SAAADI. V was cut by 6 bases and J by 5 bases, with 17 bases left in between. The CDR3 contains 15 residues. The CDR3 reads CASRGHAVGNNEQFF. The CDR3 DNA is TGCGCCAGCAGGGGACACGCTGTGGGGAACAATGAGCAGTTCTTC.

The chain is built from TRBV5-4 and TRBJ2-3; D perhaps matches TRBD2 (5 bases). V was clipped by 4 bases and J by 1 base, with 19 bases between them. Germline V gives CDR1 SGHNT, CDR2 YYREEE (reference sequence). The CDR3 has 17 residues. As DNA, the CDR3 is TGTGCCAGCAGCCCCGGGGTAGCCCGGGGTGGCACAGATACGCAGTATTTT. Translation: CASSPGVARGGTDTQYF.

The V gene is TRBV28, the J gene TRBJ2-2; D possibly corresponds to TRBD1 (6 bases). The CDR3 spans 16 residues. Germline values: CDR1 MDHEN, CDR2 SYDVKM. V dropped 6 bases and J dropped 0 bases, with 14 bases sitting between them. The CDR3 DNA sequence: TGTGCCAGCAGCAACCAGGACAGACCGAACACCGGGGAGCTGTTTTTT. This sequence encodes CASSNQDRPNTGELFF.

CDR3 sequence: CASSRGGHTEAFF. The CDR3, as DNA: TGTGCCTCCTCCCGGGGGGGGCACACTGAAGCTTTCTTT. This chain links TRBV6-5 with TRBJ1-1; a weak D match, TRBD1 (6 bases). From germline, CDR1 is MNHEY and CDR2 SVGAGI. Trimming removed 11 bases at V and 3 bases at J, with 16 bases between. The CDR3 sequence is 13 residues long.

This sequence joins TRBV11-2 and TRBJ2-3; TRBD2 might be the D (7 bases). V lost 7 bases and J lost 2, with 16 bases in between. The germline V gene has CDR1 SGHAT and CDR2 FQNNGV. The CDR3 has 15 residues. The chain's CDR3 is CASNLRGAPTDTQYF. Here the CDR3 DNA reads TGTGCCAGCAACCTACGGGGGGCCCCCACAGATACGCAGTATTTT.

The chain employs TRBV5-4 and TRBJ2-5, with TRBD2 matching 9 bases. Germline V gene sequence: CDR1 SGHNT, CDR2 YYREEE (reference sequence). The CDR3 is made up of 15 amino acids. The junction had 13 bases not matched to a gene; V was cut back by 9 bases and J by 4 bases. The CDR3 sequence: CAIPLAGGRGETQYF. In DNA, the CDR3 is TGTGCCATTCCCCTGGCGGGGGGGCGAGGAGAGACCCAGTACTTC.